Sequencing of this T cell receptor beta chain was carried out in a study of T cell clusters in autoimmune cytopenias (dated by TCRdb to about 2019). The study in broad terms: Of the 40 or so healthy donor controls, 22 were female, and the group had a mean age of roughly 57 years and a median age of about 62 years. In autoimmune cytopenia patients, peripheral blood TRB and IGH repertoires were sequenced during active disease and over treatment follow-up, together with healthy, CLL and autoimmune hepatitis controls. For primary cytopenia, roughly 25 age-matched healthy donors were used as controls, and for secondary cytopenia, over 11 age-matched CLL patients were used as controls. The median TRB sequencing depth was around 49,000 reads per sample, and the median number of distinct TRB clonotypes was roughly 2,200 per sample. The study was designed to test whether a disease-specific immune repertoire signature usable as a blood-based biomarker is carried by autoimmune cytopenia patients. Repertoires from autoimmune hepatitis patients were compared with those of about two dozen healthy donors matched for age and sex.

The germline V gene sets CDR1 to SQVTM and CDR2 to ANQGSEA. Including cysteine and phenylalanine, the CDR3 has 16 amino acids. There is no recorded DNA. Multiplex PCR with a touch-down protocol amplified TRB rearrangements, with the TRB-A and TRB-B primer pools combined in a single tube. Illumina adapters and sample indices were added to the amplicons through two consecutive PCR reactions performed with Phusion HS II polymerase. The amplicons were gel-purified using the NucleoSpin Gel and PCR Clean-up kit, after which quantification was performed by Qubit and quality was checked on an Agilent 2100 Bioanalyzer. Sequencing of the libraries was done on an Illumina MiSeq with paired-end, single-indexed, 600-cycle runs. Per the source publication's procedure: MiXCR version 2.1.12, together with the default MiXCR reference library, was used to align and assemble the TRB reads. A clone was defined by each unique CDR3 nucleotide sequence, and analysis was restricted to productive sequences with at least two reads. Alpha-parameterized diversity profiles (alpha 0 to 5), including the Shannon (alpha 1) and Simpson (alpha 2) indices, were computed with an R script to assess repertoire diversity. The tcR package was used to compute combinatorial TRB VJ usage, and cohorts were compared on this usage by principal component analysis with ade4. GLIPH was used to cluster TCRbeta CDR3s in pairs of cohorts matched for age and read depth, and a Wilcoxon test was used to compare cluster frequencies. Through TCRdb reprocessing, the reads give one entry per CDR3 protein sequence; DNA is omitted. The V and J calls come from TCRdb's annotation, not from the publication. The sample table on file contains 5,500 to 8,000 distinct CDR3 sequences. The ten largest clones capture 9.5% to 10% of the sample.

Overall study results and their limits: Shifts in the TRB repertoire, including less even repertoires in secondary cytopenia and CLL, were mostly a reflection of lymphoma bias and not of autoimmunity. The T cell clusters were defined in silico only, and their functional role remained to be validated experimentally. Compared with active autoimmune hepatitis patients, healthy donors had almost three times as many exclusive TRB clusters, a finding consistent with an autoimmunity-wide signature. In the comparison of secondary cytopenia with CLL, the cluster-lack signature was not observed, apparently because the dominant lymphoma-associated repertoire masked the signature. GLIPH suggested that primary autoimmune cytopenia patients lacked physiological T cell clusters: 45 to 55 clusters were exclusive to healthy donors versus 15 to 20 exclusive to patients.

Each sample's TRB amplification started from roughly 260 ng of peripheral blood genomic DNA, which corresponds to tens of thousands of genome equivalents. Frequency alone marks this clonotype as medium-sized (0.01 to 0.1%); no count is stored. The antigen this receptor binds is unknown. This same sample was also part of a study on T cell repertoires in aging, cancer and after chemotherapy. The other study reports the following: Six donor age groups were covered, ranging from 30 or younger up to 70 or older, and each group contained at least three individuals. Control TCR repertoires from healthy donors were recorded over several months to years, and clear clonal overlap was observed across re-sampling. Approximately 10 million TCR reads were contained in the full dataset. Untreated patients with hematological or solid cancers showed significantly lower blood TCR diversity and higher clonality than age-matched healthy donors. In healthy donors, the decline in TCR diversity with age was mainly explained by loss of richness, whereas in cancer patients loss of evenness was also found to contribute. In both cancer cohorts, median generation probability rose over the chemotherapy interval, which suggests that the repertoire was reconstituted through rebound thymic output. The authors noted that the repertoire data do not allow conclusions about immunological memory after chemotherapy. Peripheral blood TCR beta repertoires from healthy donors and cancer patients were profiled to examine immunoaging and T cell reconstitution after chemotherapy. Alongside 95 healthy donors serving as a reference group, the cohort included 200 to 250 cancer patients, of whom around 91 had hematological cancers and 110 to 140 had solid cancers. MiXCR versions 2.12 and 3.0.5 were used to process TRB sequences. Repertoire metrics included Shannon diversity, evenness, clonality (one minus evenness), and alpha-parameterized diversity profiles from alpha 0 to 5. The IGoR algorithm was used to calculate generation probabilities of clones in the paired pre- and post-chemotherapy samples.

The sequenced material came from peripheral blood. The receptor was isolated from a human donor in good health. The chain couples TRBV29-1 to TRBJ1-4; TCRdb indicates TRBD1, and absent DNA this call remains unverified. The CDR3 has the sequence CSVDPGQGVTNEKLFF.